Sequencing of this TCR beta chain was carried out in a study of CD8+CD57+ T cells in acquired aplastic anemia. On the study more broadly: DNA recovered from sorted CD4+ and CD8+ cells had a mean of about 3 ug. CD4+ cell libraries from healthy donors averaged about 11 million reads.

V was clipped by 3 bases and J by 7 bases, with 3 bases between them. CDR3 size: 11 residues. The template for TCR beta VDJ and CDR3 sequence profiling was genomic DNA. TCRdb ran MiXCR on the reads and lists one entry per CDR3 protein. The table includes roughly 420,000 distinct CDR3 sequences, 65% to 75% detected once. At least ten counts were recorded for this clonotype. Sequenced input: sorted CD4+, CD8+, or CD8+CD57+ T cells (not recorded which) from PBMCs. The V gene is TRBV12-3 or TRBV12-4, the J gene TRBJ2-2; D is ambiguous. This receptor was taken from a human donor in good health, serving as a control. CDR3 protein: CASSFYGELFF. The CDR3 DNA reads TGTGCCAGCAGTTTTTACGGGGAGCTGTTTTTT.